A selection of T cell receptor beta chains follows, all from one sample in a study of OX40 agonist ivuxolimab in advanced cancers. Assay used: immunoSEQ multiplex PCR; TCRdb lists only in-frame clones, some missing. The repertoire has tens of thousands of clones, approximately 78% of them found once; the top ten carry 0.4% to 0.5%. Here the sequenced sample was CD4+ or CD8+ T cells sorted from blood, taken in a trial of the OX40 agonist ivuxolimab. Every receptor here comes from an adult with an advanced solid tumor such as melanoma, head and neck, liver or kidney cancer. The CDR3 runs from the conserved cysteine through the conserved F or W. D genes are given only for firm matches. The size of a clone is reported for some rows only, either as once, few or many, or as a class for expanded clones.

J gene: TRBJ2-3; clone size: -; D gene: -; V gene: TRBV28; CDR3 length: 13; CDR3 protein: CASRNFTAYTQYF; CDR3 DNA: TGTGCCAGCAGGAATTTTACGGCTTATACGCAGTATTTT
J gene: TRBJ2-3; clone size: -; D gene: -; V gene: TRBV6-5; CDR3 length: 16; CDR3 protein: CASSYSFQGRTDTQYF; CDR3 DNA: TGTGCCAGCAGTTACTCCTTCCAGGGGCGCACAGATACGCAGTATTTT
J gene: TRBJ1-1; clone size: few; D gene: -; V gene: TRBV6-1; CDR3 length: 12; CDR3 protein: CASSEGWVEAFF; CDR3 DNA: TGTGCCAGCAGTGAAGGGTGGGTTGAAGCTTTCTTT
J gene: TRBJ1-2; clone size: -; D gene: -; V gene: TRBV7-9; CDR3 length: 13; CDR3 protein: CASSLKLGAGYTF; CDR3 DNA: TGTGCCAGCAGCTTGAAGCTGGGGGCGGGCTACACCTTC
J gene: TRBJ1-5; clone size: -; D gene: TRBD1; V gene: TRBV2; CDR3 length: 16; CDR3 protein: CASSGTGRRGNQPQHF; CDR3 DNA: TGTGCCAGCAGTGGGACAGGGAGACGAGGCAATCAGCCCCAGCATTTT
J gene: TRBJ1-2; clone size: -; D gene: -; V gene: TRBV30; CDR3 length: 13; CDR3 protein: CAWSRPGNYGYTF; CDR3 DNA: TGTGCCTGGAGCAGACCGGGAAACTATGGCTACACCTTC
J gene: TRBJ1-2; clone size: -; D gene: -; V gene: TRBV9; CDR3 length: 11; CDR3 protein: CASSRANGYTF; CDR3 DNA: TGTGCCAGCAGTAGGGCGAATGGCTACACCTTC
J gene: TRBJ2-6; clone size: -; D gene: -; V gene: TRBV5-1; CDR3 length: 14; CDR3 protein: CASSLNFGANVLTF; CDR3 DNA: TGCGCCAGCAGCTTGAATTTCGGGGCCAACGTCCTGACTTTC
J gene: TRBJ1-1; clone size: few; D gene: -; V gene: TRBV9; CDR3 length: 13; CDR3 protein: CASSPGHNYQAFF; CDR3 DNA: TGTGCCAGCAGCCCGGGACACAACTACCAAGCTTTCTTT
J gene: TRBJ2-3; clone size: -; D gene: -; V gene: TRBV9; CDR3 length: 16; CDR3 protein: CASSVGISVGTDTQYF; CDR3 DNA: TGTGCCAGCAGCGTAGGGATTAGCGTTGGTACAGATACGCAGTATTTT
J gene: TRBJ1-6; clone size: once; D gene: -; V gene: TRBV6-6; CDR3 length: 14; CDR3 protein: CASSSDPNNSPLHF; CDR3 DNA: TGTGCCAGCAGTTCGGACCCGAATAATTCACCCCTCCACTTT
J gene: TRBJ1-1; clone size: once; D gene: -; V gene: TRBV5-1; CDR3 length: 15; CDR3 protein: CASSLNGGTNTEAFF; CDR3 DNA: TGCGCCAGCAGCTTGAATGGAGGAACAAACACTGAAGCTTTCTTT
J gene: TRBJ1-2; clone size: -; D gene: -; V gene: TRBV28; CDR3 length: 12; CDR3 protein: CASSSGHYGYTF; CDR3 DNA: TGTGCCAGCAGTTCGGGGCACTATGGCTACACCTTC
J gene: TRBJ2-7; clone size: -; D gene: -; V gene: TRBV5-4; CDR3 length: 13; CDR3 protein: CASSRDRLYEQYF; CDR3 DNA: TGTGCCAGCAGCAGAGACAGATTATACGAGCAGTACTTC
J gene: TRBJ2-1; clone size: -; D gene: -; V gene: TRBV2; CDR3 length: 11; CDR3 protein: CASMPYNEQFF; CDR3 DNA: TGTGCCAGCATGCCCTACAATGAGCAGTTCTTC
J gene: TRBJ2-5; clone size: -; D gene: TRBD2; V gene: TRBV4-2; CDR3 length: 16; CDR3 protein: CASSQARTSGPFDQYF; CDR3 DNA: TGTGCCAGCAGCCAGGCCAGGACTAGCGGGCCTTTCGACCAGTACTTC
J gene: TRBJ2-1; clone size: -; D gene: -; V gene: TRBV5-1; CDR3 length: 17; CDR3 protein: CASSHRTGRGGDNEQFF; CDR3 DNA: TGCGCCAGCAGCCACAGAACAGGGCGCGGGGGCGACAATGAGCAGTTCTTC
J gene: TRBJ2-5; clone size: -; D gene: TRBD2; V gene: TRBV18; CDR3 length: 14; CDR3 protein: CASSLVAGEETQYF; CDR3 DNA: TGTGCCAGCTCACTCGTAGCGGGAGAAGAGACCCAGTACTTC
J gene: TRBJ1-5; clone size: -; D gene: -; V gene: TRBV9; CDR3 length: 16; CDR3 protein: CASSVGTGNSNQPQHF; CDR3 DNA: TGTGCCAGCAGCGTAGGGACGGGAAATAGCAATCAGCCCCAGCATTTT
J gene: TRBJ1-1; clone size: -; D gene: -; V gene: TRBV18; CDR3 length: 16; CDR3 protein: CASSRSLGGVNTEAFF; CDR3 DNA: TGTGCCAGCTCACGCTCTCTCGGTGGGGTGAACACTGAAGCTTTCTTT
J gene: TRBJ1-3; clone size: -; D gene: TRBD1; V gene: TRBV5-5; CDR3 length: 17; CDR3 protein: CASSLGGTASSGNTIYF; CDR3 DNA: TGTGCCAGCAGCTTGGGAGGGACAGCCAGCTCTGGAAACACCATATATTTT
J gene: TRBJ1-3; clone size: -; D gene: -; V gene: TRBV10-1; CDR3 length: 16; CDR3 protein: CASSESGRFSGNTIYF; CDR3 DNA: TGCGCCAGCAGTGAGTCGGGCAGATTCTCTGGAAACACCATATATTTT
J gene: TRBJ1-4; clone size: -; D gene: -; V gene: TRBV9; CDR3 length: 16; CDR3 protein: CASSLRGGGPNEKLFF; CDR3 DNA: TGTGCCAGCAGCCTCCGCGGGGGGGGGCCGAATGAAAAACTGTTTTTT
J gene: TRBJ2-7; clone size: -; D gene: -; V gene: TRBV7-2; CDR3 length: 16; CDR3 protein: CASSLAEGTATYEQYF; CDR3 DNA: TGTGCCAGCAGCTTAGCGGAGGGGACGGCTACCTACGAGCAGTACTTC
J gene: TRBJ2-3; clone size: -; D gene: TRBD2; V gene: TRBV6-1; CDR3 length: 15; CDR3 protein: CASSPRGISGPTQYF; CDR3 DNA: TGTGCCAGCAGTCCCCGGGGGATTAGCGGGCCGACGCAGTATTTT
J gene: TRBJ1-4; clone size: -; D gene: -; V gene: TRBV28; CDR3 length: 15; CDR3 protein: CASRPRVAPNEKLFF; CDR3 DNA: TGTGCCAGCAGGCCCAGGGTCGCACCTAATGAAAAACTGTTTTTT
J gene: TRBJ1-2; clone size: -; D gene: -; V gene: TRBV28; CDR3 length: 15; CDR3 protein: CASSPVEFSGYGYTF; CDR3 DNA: TGTGCCAGCAGCCCGGTGGAATTCAGCGGCTATGGCTACACCTTC
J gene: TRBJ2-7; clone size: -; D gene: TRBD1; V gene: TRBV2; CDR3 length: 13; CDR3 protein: CASGGTGSYEQYF; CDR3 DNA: TGTGCCAGCGGGGGGACAGGGTCTTACGAGCAGTACTTC
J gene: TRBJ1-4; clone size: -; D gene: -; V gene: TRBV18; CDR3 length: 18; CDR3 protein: CASSPRGGGHATNEKLFF; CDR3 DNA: TGTGCCAGCTCACCACGTGGGGGGGGACATGCAACTAATGAAAAACTGTTTTTT
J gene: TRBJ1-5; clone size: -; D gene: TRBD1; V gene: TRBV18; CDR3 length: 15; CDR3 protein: CASSQDRGRNQPQHF; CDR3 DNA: TGTGCCAGCTCTCAGGACAGGGGTAGGAATCAGCCCCAGCATTTT
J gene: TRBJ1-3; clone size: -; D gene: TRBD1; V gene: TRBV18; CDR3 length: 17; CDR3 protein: CASSSRDRPFSGNTIYF; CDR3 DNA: TGTGCCAGCTCATCTCGGGACAGACCCTTCTCTGGAAACACCATATATTTT
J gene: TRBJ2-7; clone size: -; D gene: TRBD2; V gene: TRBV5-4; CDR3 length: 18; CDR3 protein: CASSSATTGTSGSRRQYF; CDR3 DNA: TGTGCCAGCAGCTCTGCGACTACCGGGACTAGCGGGAGTAGAAGGCAGTACTTC
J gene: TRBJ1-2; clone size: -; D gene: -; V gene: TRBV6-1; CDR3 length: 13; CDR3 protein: CASIIGPRGGYTF; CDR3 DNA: TGTGCCAGCATCATTGGCCCCCGCGGTGGCTACACCTTC
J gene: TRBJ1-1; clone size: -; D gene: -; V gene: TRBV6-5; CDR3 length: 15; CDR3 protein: CASSYSGLGRPEAFF; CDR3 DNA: TGTGCCAGCAGTTACTCGGGGCTGGGCAGACCTGAAGCTTTCTTT
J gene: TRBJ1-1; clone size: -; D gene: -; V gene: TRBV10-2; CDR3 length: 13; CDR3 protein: CASRGPGNTEAFF; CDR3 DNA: TGCGCCAGCCGTGGGCCGGGGAACACTGAAGCTTTCTTT
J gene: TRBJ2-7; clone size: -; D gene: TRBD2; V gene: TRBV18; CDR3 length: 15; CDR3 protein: CASSRAGGSADEQYF; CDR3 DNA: TGTGCCAGCTCCAGAGCGGGAGGGTCTGCAGACGAGCAGTACTTC
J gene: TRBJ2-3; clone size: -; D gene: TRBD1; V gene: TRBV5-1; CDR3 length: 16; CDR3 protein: CASSSYRGVGTDTQYF; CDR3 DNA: TGCGCCAGCAGCTCCTACAGGGGCGTGGGCACAGATACGCAGTATTTT
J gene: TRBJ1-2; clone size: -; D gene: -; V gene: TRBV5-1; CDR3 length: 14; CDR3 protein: CASGENRANYGYTF; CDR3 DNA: TGCGCCAGCGGGGAAAACAGGGCCAACTATGGCTACACCTTC
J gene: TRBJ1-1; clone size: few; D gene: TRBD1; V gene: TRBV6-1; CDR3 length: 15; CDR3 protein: CASSEGQGAGSVAFF; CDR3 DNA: TGTGCCAGCAGTGAGGGACAGGGGGCGGGTTCGGTAGCTTTCTTT
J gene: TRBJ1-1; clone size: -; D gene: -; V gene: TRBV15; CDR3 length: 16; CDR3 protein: CATSRPSSPGGTEAFF; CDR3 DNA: TGTGCCACCAGCAGGCCCAGTTCCCCGGGTGGCACTGAAGCTTTCTTT
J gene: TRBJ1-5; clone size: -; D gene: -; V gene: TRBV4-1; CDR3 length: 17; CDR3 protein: CASSQEIQGWLGQPQHF; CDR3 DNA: TGCGCCAGCAGCCAAGAAATACAGGGCTGGCTAGGACAGCCCCAGCATTTT
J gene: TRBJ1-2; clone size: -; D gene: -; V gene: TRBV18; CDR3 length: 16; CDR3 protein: CASSPMGGTGDYGYTF; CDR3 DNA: TGTGCCAGCTCACCAATGGGGGGCACGGGAGACTATGGCTACACCTTC
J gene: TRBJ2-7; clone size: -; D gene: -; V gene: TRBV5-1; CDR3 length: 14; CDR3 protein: CASSLSPGAREQYF; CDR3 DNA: TGCGCCAGCAGCTTGAGTCCGGGGGCTAGGGAGCAGTACTTC
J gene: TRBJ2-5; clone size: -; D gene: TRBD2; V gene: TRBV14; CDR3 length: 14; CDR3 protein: CASSLGRGGETQYF; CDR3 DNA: TGTGCCAGCAGCCTGGGGAGGGGAGGAGAGACCCAGTACTTC
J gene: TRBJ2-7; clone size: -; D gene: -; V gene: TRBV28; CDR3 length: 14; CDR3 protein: CASRKTHGSYEQYF; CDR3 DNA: TGTGCCAGCAGGAAAACGCACGGCTCCTACGAGCAGTACTTC
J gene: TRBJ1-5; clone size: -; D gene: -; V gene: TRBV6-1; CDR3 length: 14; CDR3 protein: CASSEGLWGQPQHF; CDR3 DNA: TGTGCCAGCAGTGAAGGGCTTTGGGGTCAGCCCCAGCATTTT
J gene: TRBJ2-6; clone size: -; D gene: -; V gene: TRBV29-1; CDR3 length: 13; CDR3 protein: CSVWDGRANVLTF; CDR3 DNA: TGCAGCGTTTGGGACGGCCGGGCCAACGTCCTGACTTTC
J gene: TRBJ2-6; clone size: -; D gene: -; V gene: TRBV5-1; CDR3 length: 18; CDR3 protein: CASSPPGTPSTGANVLTF; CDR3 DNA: TGCGCCAGCAGCCCACCCGGGACACCTTCCACTGGGGCCAACGTCCTGACTTTC
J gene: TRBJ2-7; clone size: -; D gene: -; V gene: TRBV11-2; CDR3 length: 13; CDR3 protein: CASSLLLAGEQYF; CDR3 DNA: TGTGCCAGCAGCTTACTACTAGCTGGGGAGCAGTACTTC
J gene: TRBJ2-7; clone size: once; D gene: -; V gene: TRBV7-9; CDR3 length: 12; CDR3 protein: CASSSGQRGQYF; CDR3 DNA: TGTGCCAGCAGCTCAGGACAAAGGGGGCAGTACTTC
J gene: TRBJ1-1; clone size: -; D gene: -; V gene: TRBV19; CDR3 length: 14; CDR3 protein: CASSIAVGSTEAFF; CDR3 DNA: TGTGCCAGTAGTATAGCGGTTGGTAGCACTGAAGCTTTCTTT
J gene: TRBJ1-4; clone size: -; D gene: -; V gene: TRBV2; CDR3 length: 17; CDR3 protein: CASSEGDSWATNEKLFF; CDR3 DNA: TGTGCCAGCAGTGAGGGGGATTCATGGGCGACTAATGAAAAACTGTTTTTT
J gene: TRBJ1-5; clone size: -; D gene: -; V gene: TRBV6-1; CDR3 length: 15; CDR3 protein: CASSVDALSNQPQHF; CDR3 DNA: TGTGCCAGCAGTGTAGACGCCCTTAGCAATCAGCCCCAGCATTTT
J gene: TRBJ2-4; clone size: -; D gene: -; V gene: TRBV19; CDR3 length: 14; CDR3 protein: CASSIGQSWDIQYF; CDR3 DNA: TGTGCCAGTAGTATAGGACAGTCCTGGGACATTCAGTACTTC
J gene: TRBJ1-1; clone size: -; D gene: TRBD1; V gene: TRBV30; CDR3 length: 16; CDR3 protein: CAWSSPAGTGSSEAFF; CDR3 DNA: TGTGCCTGGAGTTCTCCCGCCGGGACAGGATCATCTGAAGCTTTCTTT
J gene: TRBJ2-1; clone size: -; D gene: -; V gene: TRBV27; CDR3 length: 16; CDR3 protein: CASSFPTPSSYNEQFF; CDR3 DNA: TGTGCCAGCAGTTTTCCGACTCCAAGCTCCTACAATGAGCAGTTCTTC
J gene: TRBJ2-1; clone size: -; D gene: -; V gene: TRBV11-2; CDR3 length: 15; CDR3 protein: CASSLDPGSYNEQFF; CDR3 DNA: TGTGCCAGCAGCTTAGATCCGGGTTCCTACAATGAGCAGTTCTTC
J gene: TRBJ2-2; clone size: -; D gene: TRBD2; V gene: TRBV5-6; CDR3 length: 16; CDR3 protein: CASSFRGLAVPGELFF; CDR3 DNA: TGTGCCAGCAGCTTTCGGGGACTAGCAGTTCCCGGGGAGCTGTTTTTT